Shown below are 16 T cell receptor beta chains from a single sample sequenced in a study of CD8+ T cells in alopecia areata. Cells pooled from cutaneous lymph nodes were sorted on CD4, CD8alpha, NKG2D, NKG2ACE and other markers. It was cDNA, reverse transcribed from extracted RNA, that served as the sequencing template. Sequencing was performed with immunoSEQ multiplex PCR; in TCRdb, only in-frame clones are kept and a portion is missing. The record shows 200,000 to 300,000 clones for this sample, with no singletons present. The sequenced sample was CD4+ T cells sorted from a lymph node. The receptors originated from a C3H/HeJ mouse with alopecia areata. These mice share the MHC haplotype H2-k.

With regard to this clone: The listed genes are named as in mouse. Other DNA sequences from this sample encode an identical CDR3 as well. The CDR3 spells CASSQGGGSYEQYF. Incomplete CDR3 DNA: TGTGCCAGCAGCCAAGGAGGGGGATCCTAT. V usage is TRBV5 and J usage is TRBJ2-7; TRBD1 might be the D (6 bases). The read terminates 4 residues before the CDR3 end, so the remaining end is supplied by the germline J gene. Germline V gene data show CDR1 as LGHNA and CDR2 as YNLKQL (reference sequence). This CDR3 is 14 amino acids long. Trimming stripped 1 base from V and 1 base from J, with 8 bases between.

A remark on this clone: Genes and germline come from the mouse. The CDR3 loop reads CASSLGLGGVNTLYF. The DNA read from the CDR3 is TGTGCCAGCAGCCTCGGACTGGGGGGGGTAAAC. V gene TRBV19 combines with J gene TRBJ2-4, with 12 bases lining up with TRBD2. The read ends 4 residues shy of where the CDR3 ends; the end is completed using the germline J gene. CDR1 is FNHDT and CDR2 is SITEND in the germline V gene (reference sequence). The CDR3 extends over 15 amino acids.

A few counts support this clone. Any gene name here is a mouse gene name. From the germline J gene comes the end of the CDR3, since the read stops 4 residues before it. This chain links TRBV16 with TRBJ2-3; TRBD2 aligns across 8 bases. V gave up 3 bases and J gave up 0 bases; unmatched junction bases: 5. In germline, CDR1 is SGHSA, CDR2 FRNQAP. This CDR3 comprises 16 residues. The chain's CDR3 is CASSFTGGDSAETLYF. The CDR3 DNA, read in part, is TGTGCAAGCAGCTTTACTGGGGGCGATAGTGCAGAA.

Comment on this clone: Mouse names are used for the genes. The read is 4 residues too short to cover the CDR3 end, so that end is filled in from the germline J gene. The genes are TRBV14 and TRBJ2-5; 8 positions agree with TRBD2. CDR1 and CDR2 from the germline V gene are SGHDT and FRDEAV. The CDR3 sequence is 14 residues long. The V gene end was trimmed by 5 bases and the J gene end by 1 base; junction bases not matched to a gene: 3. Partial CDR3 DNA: TGTGCCAGCAGCCATGGGGGGGACCAAGAC. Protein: CASSHGGDQD. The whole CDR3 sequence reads CASSHGGDQDTQYF.

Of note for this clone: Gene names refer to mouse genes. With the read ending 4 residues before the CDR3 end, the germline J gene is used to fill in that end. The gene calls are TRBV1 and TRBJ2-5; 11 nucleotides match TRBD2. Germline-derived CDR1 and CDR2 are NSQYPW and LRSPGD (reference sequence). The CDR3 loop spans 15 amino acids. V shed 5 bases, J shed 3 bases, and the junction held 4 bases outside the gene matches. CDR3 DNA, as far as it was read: TGCACCTGCAGTTCTCGACTGGGGGGGCAAGAC. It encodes CTCSSRLGGQD. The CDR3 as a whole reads CTCSSRLGGQDTQYF.

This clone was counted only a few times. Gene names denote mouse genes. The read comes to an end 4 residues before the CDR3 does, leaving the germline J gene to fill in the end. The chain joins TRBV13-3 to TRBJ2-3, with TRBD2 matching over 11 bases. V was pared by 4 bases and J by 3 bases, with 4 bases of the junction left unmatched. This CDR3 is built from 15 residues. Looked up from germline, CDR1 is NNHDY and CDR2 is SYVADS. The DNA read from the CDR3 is TGTGCCAGCAGTTTCGACTGGGGGGGGGCAGAA. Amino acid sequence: CASSFDWGGAE. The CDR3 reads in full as CASSFDWGGAETLYF.

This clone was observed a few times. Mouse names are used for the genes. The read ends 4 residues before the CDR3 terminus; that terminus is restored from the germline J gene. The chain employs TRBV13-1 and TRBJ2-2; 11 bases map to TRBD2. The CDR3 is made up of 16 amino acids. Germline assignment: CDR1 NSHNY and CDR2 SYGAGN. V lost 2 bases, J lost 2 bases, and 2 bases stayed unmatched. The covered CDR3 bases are TGTGCCAGCAGTGAGGGACTGGGGGTTAACACCGGG. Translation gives CASSEGLGVNTG. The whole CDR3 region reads CASSEGLGVNTGQLYF.

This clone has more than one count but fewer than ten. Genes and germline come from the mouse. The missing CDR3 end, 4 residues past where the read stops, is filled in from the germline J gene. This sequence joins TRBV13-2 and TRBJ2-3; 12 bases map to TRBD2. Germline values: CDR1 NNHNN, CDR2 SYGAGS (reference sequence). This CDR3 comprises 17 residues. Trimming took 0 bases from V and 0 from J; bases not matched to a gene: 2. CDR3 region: CASGDAGLGGSAETLYF. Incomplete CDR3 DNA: TGTGCCAGCGGTGATGCGGGACTGGGGGGTAGTGCAGAA.

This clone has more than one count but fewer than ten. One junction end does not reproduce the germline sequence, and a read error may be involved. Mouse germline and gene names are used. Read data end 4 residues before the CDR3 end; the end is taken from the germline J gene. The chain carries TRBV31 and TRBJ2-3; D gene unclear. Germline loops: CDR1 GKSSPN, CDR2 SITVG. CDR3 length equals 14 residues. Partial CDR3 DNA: TGTGTCTGGAGTCTCCGTTCTAGTGCAGAA. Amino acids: CVWSLRSSAE. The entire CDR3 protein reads CVWSLRSSAETLYF.

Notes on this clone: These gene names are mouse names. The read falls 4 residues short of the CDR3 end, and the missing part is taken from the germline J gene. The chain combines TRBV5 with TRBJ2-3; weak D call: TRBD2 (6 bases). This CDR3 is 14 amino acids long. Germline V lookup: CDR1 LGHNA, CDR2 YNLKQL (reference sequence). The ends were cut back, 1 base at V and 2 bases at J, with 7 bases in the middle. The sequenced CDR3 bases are TGTGCCAGCAGCCAAGCTGGGGTTGCAGAA. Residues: CASSQAGVAE. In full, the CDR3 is CASSQAGVAETLYF.

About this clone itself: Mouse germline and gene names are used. CDR3 in amino acids: CAWEPGQGNSDYTF. The covered CDR3 bases are TGTGCCTGGGAACCGGGACAGGGAAACTCC. V usage is TRBV31 and J usage is TRBJ1-2; 9 bases match TRBD1. The CDR3 is cut off 4 residues early in the read; its end comes from the germline J gene. Looked up from germline, CDR1 is GKSSPN and CDR2 is SITVG. After removal of 5 bases from V and 1 base from J, the junction contained 5 bases not matched to a gene. The CDR3 contains 14 residues.

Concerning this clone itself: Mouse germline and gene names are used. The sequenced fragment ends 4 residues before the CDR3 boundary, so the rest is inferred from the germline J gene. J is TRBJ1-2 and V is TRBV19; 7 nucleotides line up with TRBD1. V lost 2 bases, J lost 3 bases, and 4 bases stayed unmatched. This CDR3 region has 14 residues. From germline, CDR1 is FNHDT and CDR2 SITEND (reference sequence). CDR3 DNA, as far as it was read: TGTGCCAGCAGTATGACAGGGACGGACTCC. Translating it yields CASSMTGTDS. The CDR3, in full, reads CASSMTGTDSDYTF. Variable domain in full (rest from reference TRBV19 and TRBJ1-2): GGIITQTPKFLIGQEGQKLTLKCQQNFNHDTMYWYRQDSGKGLRLIYYSITENDLQKGDLSEGYDASREKKSSFSLTVTSAQKNEMAVFLCASSMTGTDSDYTFGSGTRLLVI.

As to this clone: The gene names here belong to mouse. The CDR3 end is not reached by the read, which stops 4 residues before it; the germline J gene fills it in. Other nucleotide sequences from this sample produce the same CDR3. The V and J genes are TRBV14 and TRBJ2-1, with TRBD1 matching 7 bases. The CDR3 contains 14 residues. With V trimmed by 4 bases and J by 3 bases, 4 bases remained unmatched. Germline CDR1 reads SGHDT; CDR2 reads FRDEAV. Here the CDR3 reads CASSPGTAYAEQFF. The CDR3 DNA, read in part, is TGTGCCAGCAGTCCCGGGACAGCCTATGCT.

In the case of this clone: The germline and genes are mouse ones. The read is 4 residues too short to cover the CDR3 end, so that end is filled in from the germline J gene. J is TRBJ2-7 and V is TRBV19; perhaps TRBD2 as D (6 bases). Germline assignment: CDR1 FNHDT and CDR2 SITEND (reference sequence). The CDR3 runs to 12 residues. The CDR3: CASSKDWYEQYF. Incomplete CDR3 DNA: TGTGCCAGCAGTAAAGACTGGTAT.

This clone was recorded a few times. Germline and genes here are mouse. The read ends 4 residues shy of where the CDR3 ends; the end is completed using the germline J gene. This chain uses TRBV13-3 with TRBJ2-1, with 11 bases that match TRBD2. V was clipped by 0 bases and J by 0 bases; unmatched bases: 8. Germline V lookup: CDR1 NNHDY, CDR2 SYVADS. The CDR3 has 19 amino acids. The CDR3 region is CASSDGGGLGASNYAEQFF. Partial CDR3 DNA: TGTGCCAGCAGTGATGGGGGGGGACTGGGGGCCTCTAACTATGCT.

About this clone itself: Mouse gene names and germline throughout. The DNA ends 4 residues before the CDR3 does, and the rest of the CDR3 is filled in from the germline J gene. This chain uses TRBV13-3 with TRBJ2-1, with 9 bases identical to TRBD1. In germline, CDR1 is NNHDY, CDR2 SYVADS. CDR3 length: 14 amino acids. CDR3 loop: CASSGRDREAEQFF. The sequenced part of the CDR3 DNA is TGTGCCAGCAGTGGCCGGGACAGGGAAGCT.